A selection of T cell receptor beta chains follows, all from one sample in a study of blood T cell repertoires in COVID-19. The repertoire was sequenced with immunoSEQ multiplex PCR; TCRdb's copy has only in-frame clones and lacks some. This sample has fewer than 300,000 clones, with around 85% found just once. Sequencing used peripheral blood. All receptors derive from a human donor with COVID-19, enrolled during active disease. The donor label of this sample is uncertain. The CDR3 runs from the conserved cysteine through the conserved F or W. D genes are given only for firm matches. A row's size may be missing; if present it is once, few, many or a size class.

NA	TRBJ2-6	TRBV19	TRBD1	TGTGCCAGTGCCCCCCAGGGGGCCTCTGGGGCCAACGTCCTGACTTTC	CASAPQGASGANVLTF
NA	TRBJ2-1	TRBV15	NA	TGTGCCACCAGCAGAGACGTCGACAAAGACAATGAGCAGTTCTTC	CATSRDVDKDNEQFF
NA	TRBJ2-3	TRBV11-3	TRBD2	TGTGCCAGCAGCTTGGGCCGGCGGGAGAGCACAGATACGCAGTATTTT	CASSLGRRESTDTQYF
NA	TRBJ2-2	TRBV27	TRBD2	TGTGCCAGCAGTTTGCCGGGACTAGCGGGAGCGACCGGGGAGCTGTTTTTT	CASSLPGLAGATGELFF
NA	TRBJ1-6	TRBV19	NA	TGTGCCAGTAGGGGCGATGATTCACCCCTCCACTTT	CASRGDDSPLHF
NA	TRBJ1-2	TRBV2	NA	TGTGCCAGCAGTACAGGGTCGTGGAAGGGCTACACCTTC	CASSTGSWKGYTF
few	TRBJ1-6	TRBV7-2	NA	TGTGCCAGCAGGATACAGGGACCCCTCCACTTT	CASRIQGPLHF
NA	TRBJ2-7	TRBV7-2	NA	TGTGCCAGCAGCTTAGGGAGCTACCCCTACGAGCAGTACTTC	CASSLGSYPYEQYF
NA	TRBJ1-4	TRBV12-5	NA	TGTGCTAGTGGGGAACTCTCGGGGGGTGAAAAACTGTTTTTT	CASGELSGGEKLFF
NA	TRBJ1-1	TRBV29-1	NA	TGCAGCGTTGAGGCCAGCGGTAACACTGAAGCTTTCTTT	CSVEASGNTEAFF
NA	TRBJ2-5	TRBV18	NA	TGTGCCAGCTCACCACCGGAGTTAGAGACCCAGTACTTC	CASSPPELETQYF
NA	TRBJ2-3	TRBV24-1	NA	TGTGCCACCAGTGATTTGGGGGTCGGGAGTTCTTCAGATACGCAGTATTTT	CATSDLGVGSSSDTQYF
NA	TRBJ2-2	TRBV14	NA	TGTGCCAGCAGCCAGGGAGGTTATGGGACCGCGAACACCGGGGAGCTGTTTTTT	CASSQGGYGTANTGELFF
NA	TRBJ1-2	TRBV10-3	NA	TGTGCCATCACGGGACAATCTAACTATGGCTACACCTTC	CAITGQSNYGYTF
few	TRBJ1-1	TRBV3-1/TRBV3-2	TRBD1	TGTGCCAGCAGCCCTGGACAGGGGGCGCGGACTGAAGCTTTCTTT	CASSPGQGARTEAFF
NA	TRBJ2-7	TRBV19	TRBD1	TGTGCCACATCGGACAGGGGCTACGAGCAGTACTTC	CATSDRGYEQYF
NA	TRBJ1-1	TRBV3-1/TRBV3-2	NA	TGTGCCAGCAGCCAGCGCAGGACAAGTCCTGAAGCTTTCTTT	CASSQRRTSPEAFF
NA	TRBJ2-7	TRBV19	NA	TGTGCCAGTAGTACAGGGTACGAGCAGTACTTC	CASSTGYEQYF
NA	TRBJ2-2	TRBV19	TRBD2	TGTGCCAGTAGAGACTTAGCGGGAGCGGCCGGGGAGCTGTTTTTT	CASRDLAGAAGELFF
NA	TRBJ2-5	TRBV20-1	NA	TGCAGTGCTAGTGTTGGGAGGGAGACCCAGTACTTC	CSASVGRETQYF
once	TRBJ1-4	TRBV3-1/TRBV3-2	NA	TGTGCCAGCAGCCAAGATTTCGGAGGAGATGAAAAACTGTTTTTT	CASSQDFGGDEKLFF
once	TRBJ1-1	TRBV6-5	TRBD1	TGTGCCAGCAGTTACCGACCGGGACAGGGGGCGGGTGAAGCTTTCTTT	CASSYRPGQGAGEAFF
NA	TRBJ2-3	TRBV10-1	NA	TGCGCCAGCAGTGAGTCCGGGATAGATACGCAGTATTTT	CASSESGIDTQYF
NA	TRBJ1-5	TRBV30	TRBD1	TGTGCCTGGAGAGCTACGGGACAGGGGGCGGTCCAGCATTTT	CAWRATGQGAVQHF
NA	TRBJ1-5	TRBV5-6	TRBD1	TGTGCCAGCAGCTTGGGGACAGGGGGCTTTAGGGATCAGCCCCAGCATTTT	CASSLGTGGFRDQPQHF
NA	TRBJ2-7	TRBV4-3	NA	TGCGCCAGCAGCCAAGTAGGACAGTCCTACGAGCAGTACTTC	CASSQVGQSYEQYF
NA	TRBJ1-5	TRBV20-1	NA	TGCAGTGCTAGTTTTCAGTATAGCAATCAGCCCCAGCATTTT	CSASFQYSNQPQHF
few	TRBJ1-1	TRBV3-1/TRBV3-2	NA	TGTGCCAGCAGCCAAGATTGGGCAGGGAGGGCTGAAGCTTTCTTT	CASSQDWAGRAEAFF
NA	TRBJ1-4	TRBV7-2	NA	TGTGCCAGCAGCTGGTCCCCACCGGGGGGGGGCGAAAAACTGTTTTTT	CASSWSPPGGGEKLFF
NA	TRBJ2-7	TRBV11-3	TRBD1	TGTGCCAGCGCCCGGACAGGGTCCTACGAGCAGTACTTC	CASARTGSYEQYF
once	TRBJ2-7	TRBV19	NA	TGTGCCAGTAGTATCGACAGGTGGGCCTACGAGCAGTACTTC	CASSIDRWAYEQYF
NA	TRBJ2-7	TRBV6-5	TRBD1	TGTGCCAGCAGAACCTCCGGGACAGTCCCGTCGCAGTACTTC	CASRTSGTVPSQYF
NA	TRBJ1-3	TRBV9	NA	TGTGCCAGCAGCGTAGTGGGGGGAGGAAACACCATATATTTT	CASSVVGGGNTIYF
NA	TRBJ1-4	TRBV11-2	NA	TGTGCCAGCAGGGAGGACCCTCTCTATGAAAAACTGTTTTTT	CASREDPLYEKLFF
few	TRBJ2-7	TRBV30	TRBD1	TGTGCCTGGAGTTCCCTCCCTACAGGGGGCTCCTACGAGCAGTACTTC	CAWSSLPTGGSYEQYF
NA	TRBJ2-5	TRBV14	NA	TGTGCCAGCAGCCTGTATGAGGGAGTGGAGACCCAGTACTTC	CASSLYEGVETQYF
once	TRBJ1-1	TRBV30	NA	TGTGCCTGGAGCCCCGGCGGGGTCGGCACTGAAGCTTTCTTT	CAWSPGGVGTEAFF
NA	TRBJ2-2	TRBV9	NA	TGTGCCAGCAGCCCCAGGGTGGCCGTAAACACCGGGGAGCTGTTTTTT	CASSPRVAVNTGELFF
NA	TRBJ2-1	TRBV28	TRBD1	TGTGCCAGCAGTCTAGTAAGGGACCGGGGACAGGTACAAAATGAGCAGTTCTTC	CASSLVRDRGQVQNEQFF
once	TRBJ2-2	TRBV10-3	TRBD2	TGTGCCATCAGCTTTCTAGCGGGAGGGAACACCGGGGAGCTGTTTTTT	CAISFLAGGNTGELFF